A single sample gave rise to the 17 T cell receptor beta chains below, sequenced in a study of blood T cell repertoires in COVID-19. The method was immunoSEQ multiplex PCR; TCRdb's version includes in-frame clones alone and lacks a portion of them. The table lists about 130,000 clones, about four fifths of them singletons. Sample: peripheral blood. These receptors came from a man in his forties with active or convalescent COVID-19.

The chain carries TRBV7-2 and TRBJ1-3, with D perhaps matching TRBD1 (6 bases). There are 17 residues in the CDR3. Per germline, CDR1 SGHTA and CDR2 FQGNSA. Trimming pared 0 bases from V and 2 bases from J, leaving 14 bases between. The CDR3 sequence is CASSLAAQGRAGNTIYF. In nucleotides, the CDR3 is TGTGCCAGCAGCTTAGCGGCACAGGGAAGGGCTGGAAACACCATATATTTT.

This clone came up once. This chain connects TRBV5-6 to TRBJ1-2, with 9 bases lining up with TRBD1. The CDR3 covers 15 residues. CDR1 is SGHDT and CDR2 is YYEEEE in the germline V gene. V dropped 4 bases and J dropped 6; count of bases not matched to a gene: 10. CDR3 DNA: TGTGCCAGCAGCCTAAGGACAGGGGCTTTGGATGGCTACACCTTC. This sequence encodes CASSLRTGALDGYTF.

The DNA for the CDR3 is TGCGCCAGCAAGGGGCGCGATTCACCCCTCCACTTT. Encoded protein: CASKGRDSPLHF. This sequence joins TRBV5-1 and TRBJ1-6, with D perhaps matching TRBD1 (5 bases). Between the trimmed V and J ends, which lost 6 bases and 8 bases, there was a span of 9 bases. The CDR3 length is 12 residues. Per germline, CDR1 SGHRS and CDR2 YFSETQ.

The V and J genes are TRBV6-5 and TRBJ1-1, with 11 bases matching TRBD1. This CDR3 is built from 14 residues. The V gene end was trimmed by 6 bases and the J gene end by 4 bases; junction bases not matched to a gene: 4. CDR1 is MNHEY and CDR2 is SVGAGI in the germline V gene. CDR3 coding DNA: TGTGCCAGCAGGGACAGGGGGCCCTTCACTGAAGCTTTCTTT. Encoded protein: CASRDRGPFTEAFF.

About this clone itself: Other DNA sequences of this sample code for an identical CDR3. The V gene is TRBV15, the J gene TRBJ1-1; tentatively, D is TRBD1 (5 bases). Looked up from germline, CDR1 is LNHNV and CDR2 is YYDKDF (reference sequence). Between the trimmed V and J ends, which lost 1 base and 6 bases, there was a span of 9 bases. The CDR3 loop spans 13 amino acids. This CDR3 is CATSRGREPEAFF. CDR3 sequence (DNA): TGTGCCACCAGCAGAGGCAGGGAACCTGAAGCTTTCTTT. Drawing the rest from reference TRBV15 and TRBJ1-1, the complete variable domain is DAMVIQNPRYQVTQFGKPVTLSCSQTLNHNVMYWYQQKSSQAPKLLFHYYDKDFNNEADTPDNFQSRRPNTSFCFLDIRSPGLGDTAMYLCATSRGREPEAFFGQGTRLTVV.

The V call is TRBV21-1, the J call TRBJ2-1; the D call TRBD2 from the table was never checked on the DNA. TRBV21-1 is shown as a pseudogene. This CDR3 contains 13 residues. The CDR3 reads CASPSGEHNEQFF. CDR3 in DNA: TGTGCCAGCCCCAGCGGGGAGCATAATGAGCAGTTCTTC.

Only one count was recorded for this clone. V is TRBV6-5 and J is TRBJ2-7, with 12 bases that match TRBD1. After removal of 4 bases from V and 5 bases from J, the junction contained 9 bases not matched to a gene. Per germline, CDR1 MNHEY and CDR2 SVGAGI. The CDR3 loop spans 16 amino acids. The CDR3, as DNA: TGTGCCAGCAGTTCGTCACCGGGACAGGGGGCGCACGAGCAGTACTTC. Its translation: CASSSSPGQGAHEQYF.

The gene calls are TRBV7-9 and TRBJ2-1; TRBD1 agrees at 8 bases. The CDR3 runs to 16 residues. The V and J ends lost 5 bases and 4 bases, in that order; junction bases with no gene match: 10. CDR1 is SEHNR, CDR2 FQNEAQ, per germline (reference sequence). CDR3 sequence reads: CASSQVPGGRYNEQFF. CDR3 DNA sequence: TGTGCCAGCAGCCAGGTCCCAGGGGGCCGTTACAATGAGCAGTTCTTC.

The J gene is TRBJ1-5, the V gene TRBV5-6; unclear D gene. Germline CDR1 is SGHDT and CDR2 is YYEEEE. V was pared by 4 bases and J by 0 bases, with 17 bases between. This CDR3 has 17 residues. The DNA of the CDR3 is TGTGCCAGCAGCGTAAGACCGGGAGGTAATAGCAATCAGCCCCAGCATTTT. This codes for CASSVRPGGNSNQPQHF.

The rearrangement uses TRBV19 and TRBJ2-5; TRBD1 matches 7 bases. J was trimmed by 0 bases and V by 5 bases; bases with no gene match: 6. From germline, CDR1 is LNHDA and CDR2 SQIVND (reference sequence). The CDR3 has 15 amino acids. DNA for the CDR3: TGTGCCAGTAGTTTCCAGACAGGGTACCAAGAGACCCAGTACTTC. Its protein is CASSFQTGYQETQYF.

The CDR3 bases are TGTGCCAGCAGTTCCTATTCTTCACCCCTCCACTTT. It yields the protein CASSSYSSPLHF. The chain recombines TRBV6-5 with TRBJ1-6, with no clear D. V was cut by 4 bases and J by 9 bases, with 7 bases left in between. Germline lookup yields CDR1 MNHEY and CDR2 SVGAGI. The CDR3 consists of 12 residues.

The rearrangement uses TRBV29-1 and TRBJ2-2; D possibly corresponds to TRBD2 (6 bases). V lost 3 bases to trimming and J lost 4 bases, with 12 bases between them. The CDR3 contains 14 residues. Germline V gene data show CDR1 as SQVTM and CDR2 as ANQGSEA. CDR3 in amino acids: CSVEEGRGTGELFF. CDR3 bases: TGCAGCGTTGAGGAGGGACGAGGCACCGGGGAGCTGTTTTTT.

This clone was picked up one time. CDR3: CASSLSPVAGQETQYF. CDR3 in DNA: TGTGCCAGCAGCCTCTCGCCCGTAGCGGGACAAGAGACCCAGTACTTC. The gene calls are TRBV11-2 and TRBJ2-5, with 8 bases aligning to TRBD2. The CDR3 has 16 residues. V was pared by 5 bases and J by 2 bases, with 10 bases of the junction left unmatched. CDR1 and CDR2 from the germline V gene are SGHAT and FQNNGV.

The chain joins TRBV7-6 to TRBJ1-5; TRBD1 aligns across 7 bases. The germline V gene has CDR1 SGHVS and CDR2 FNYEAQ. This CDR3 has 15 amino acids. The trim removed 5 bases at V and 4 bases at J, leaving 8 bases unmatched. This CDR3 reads CASSLEQGMNQPQHF. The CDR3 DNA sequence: TGTGCCAGCAGCCTGGAACAGGGGATGAATCAGCCCCAGCATTTT.

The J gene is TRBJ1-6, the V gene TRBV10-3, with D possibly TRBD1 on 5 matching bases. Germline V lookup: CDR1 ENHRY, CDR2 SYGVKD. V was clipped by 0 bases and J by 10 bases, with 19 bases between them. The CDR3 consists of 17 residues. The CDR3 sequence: CAISESRIVGEGSPLHF. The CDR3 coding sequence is TGTGCCATCAGTGAGTCCCGAATTGTAGGGGAGGGCTCACCCCTCCACTTT.

The CDR3 sequence: CASSPDNRRSNYGYTF. The CDR3 DNA reads TGTGCCAGCAGTCCGGACAACCGAAGATCTAACTATGGCTACACCTTC. The chain recombines TRBV27 with TRBJ1-2; D may be TRBD1 (5 bases). This CDR3 has 16 amino acids. V was shortened by 5 bases and J by 0 bases, with 16 bases between the two germline ends. Looked up from germline, CDR1 is MNHEY and CDR2 is SMNVEV (reference sequence).

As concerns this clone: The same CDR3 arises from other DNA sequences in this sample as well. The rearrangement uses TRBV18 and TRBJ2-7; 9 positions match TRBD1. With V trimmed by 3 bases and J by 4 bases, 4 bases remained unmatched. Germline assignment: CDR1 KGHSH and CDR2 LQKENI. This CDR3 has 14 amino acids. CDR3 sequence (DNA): TGTGCCAGCTCACCCGGGACAGGGCCTTACGAGCAGTACTTC. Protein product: CASSPGTGPYEQYF.